This T cell receptor (beta chain) is drawn from a study of siplizumab effects on memory and regulatory T cells. Whole-study results and caveats: On average, about 70% of mappable alloreactive CD4+ clones were Treg-derived under siplizumab, against 25% to 30% in controls. Phenotypic classification as naive or memory proved unattainable for roughly 75-97% of proliferating CD4+ or CD8+ clones. Unstimulated subsets contained matches for only a minor fraction of alloreactive clones.

In germline, CDR1 is MGHRA, CDR2 YSYEKL. The ends lost 4 bases at V and 4 bases at J; junction bases unmatched: 8. The CDR3 is 16 amino acids. Profiled with immunoSEQ multiplex PCR; TCRdb holds only in-frame clones, not every one. Of some 80,000 clones listed, over 90% are singletons. A remark on this clone: Its antigen is not known.

The V call is TRBV4-1, the J call TRBJ1-1; 11 bases agree with TRBD1. Input material: CD8+ T cells sorted from blood. The clonotype originates from a human donor in good health. The CDR3 spells CASSPGQGATGTEAFF. DNA for the CDR3: TGCGCCAGCAGCCCAGGACAGGGGGCGACGGGCACTGAAGCTTTCTTT.